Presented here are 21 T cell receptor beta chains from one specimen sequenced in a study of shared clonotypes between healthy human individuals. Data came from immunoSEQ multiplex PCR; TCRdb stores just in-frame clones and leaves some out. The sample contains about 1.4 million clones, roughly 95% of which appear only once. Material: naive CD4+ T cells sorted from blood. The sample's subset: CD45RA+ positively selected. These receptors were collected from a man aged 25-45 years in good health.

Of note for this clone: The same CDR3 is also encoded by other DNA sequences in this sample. In DNA, the CDR3 is TGCGCCAGCAGCATAGGTTCCACAGATACGCAGTATTTT. As protein: CASSIGSTDTQYF. This rearrangement joins TRBV5-1 to TRBJ2-3; D not resolved. Trimming shortened V by 4 bases and J by 2 bases, and 8 bases separated the two germline ends. This CDR3 region has 13 residues. CDR1 is SGHRS and CDR2 is YFSETQ in the germline V gene. Looking up the rest from reference TRBV5-1 and TRBJ2-3 gives the full variable domain: KAGVTQTPRYLIKTRGQQVTLSCSPISGHRSVSWYQQTPGQGLQFLFEYFSETQRNKGNFPGRFSGRQFSNSRSEMNVSTLELGDSALYLCASSIGSTDTQYFGPGTRLTVL.

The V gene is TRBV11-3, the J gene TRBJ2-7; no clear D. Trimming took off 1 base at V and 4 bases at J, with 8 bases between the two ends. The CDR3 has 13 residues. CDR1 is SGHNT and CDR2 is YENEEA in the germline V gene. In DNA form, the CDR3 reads TGTGCCAGCAGCTTAGGGTCCGCTTACGAGCAGTACTTC. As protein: CASSLGSAYEQYF. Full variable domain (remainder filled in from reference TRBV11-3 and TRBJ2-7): EAGVVQSPRYKIIEKKQPVAFWCNPISGHNTLYWYLQNLGQGPELLIRYENEEAVDDSQLPKDRFSAERLKGVDSTLKIQPAELGDSAVYLCASSLGSAYEQYFGPGTRLTVT.

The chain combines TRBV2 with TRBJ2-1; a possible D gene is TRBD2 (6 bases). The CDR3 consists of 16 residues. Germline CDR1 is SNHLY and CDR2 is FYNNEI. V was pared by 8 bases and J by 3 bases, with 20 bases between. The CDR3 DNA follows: TGTGCCAGCGCCCCCCGGGAGCGGCCAGTCTACAATGAGCAGTTCTTC. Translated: CASAPRERPVYNEQFF.

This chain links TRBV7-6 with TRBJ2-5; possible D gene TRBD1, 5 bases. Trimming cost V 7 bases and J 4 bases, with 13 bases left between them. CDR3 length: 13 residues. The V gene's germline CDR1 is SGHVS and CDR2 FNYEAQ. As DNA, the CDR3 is TGTGCCAGCACAAGACTGGGGCGAGAGACCCAGTACTTC. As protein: CASTRLGRETQYF. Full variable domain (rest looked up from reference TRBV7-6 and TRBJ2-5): GAGVSQSPRYKVTKRGQDVALRCDPISGHVSLYWYRQALGQGPEFLTYFNYEAQQDKSGLPNDRFSAERPEGSISTLTIQRTEQRDSAMYRCASTRLGRETQYFGPGTRLLVL.

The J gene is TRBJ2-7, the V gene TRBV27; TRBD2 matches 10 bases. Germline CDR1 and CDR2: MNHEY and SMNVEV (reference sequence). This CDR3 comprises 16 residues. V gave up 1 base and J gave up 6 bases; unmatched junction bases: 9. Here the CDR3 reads CASSLYSGRLIVEQYF. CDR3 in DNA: TGTGCCAGCAGTTTATATAGCGGGAGGCTAATAGTCGAGCAGTACTTC.

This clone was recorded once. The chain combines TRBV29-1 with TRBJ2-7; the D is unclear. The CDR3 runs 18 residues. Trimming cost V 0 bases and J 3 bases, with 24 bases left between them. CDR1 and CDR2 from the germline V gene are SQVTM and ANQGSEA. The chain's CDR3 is CSVEDRVLDGMKVYEQYF. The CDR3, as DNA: TGCAGCGTTGAAGATAGGGTATTGGACGGAATGAAGGTCTACGAGCAGTACTTC.

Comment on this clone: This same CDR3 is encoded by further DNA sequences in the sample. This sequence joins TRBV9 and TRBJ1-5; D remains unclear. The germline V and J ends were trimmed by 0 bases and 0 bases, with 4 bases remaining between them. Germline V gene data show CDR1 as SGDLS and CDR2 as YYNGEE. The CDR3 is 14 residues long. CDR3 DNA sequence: TGTGCCAGCAGCGTAGACGGTAGCAATCAGCCCCAGCATTTT. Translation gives CASSVDGSNQPQHF.

Written as DNA, the CDR3 is TGCGCCAGCAGCGGTTCGGCGTTAAGTGAGCAGTACTTC. Its translation: CASSGSALSEQYF. The chain employs TRBV5-1 and TRBJ2-7, with unresolved D. Germline values: CDR1 SGHRS, CDR2 YFSETQ. V gave up 4 bases and J gave up 7 bases, with 15 bases separating them. The CDR3 sequence is 13 residues long. Filled out from reference TRBV5-1 and TRBJ2-7, the complete variable domain reads KAGVTQTPRYLIKTRGQQVTLSCSPISGHRSVSWYQQTPGQGLQFLFEYFSETQRNKGNFPGRFSGRQFSNSRSEMNVSTLELGDSALYLCASSGSALSEQYFGPGTRLTVT.

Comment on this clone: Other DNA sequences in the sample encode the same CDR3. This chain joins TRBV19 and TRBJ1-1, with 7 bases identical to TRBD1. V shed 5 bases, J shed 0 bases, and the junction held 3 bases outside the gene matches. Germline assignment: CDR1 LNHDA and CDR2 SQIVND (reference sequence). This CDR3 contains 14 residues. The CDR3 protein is CASSHRGLNTEAFF. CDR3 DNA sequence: TGTGCCAGTAGTCACAGGGGCCTGAACACTGAAGCTTTCTTT.

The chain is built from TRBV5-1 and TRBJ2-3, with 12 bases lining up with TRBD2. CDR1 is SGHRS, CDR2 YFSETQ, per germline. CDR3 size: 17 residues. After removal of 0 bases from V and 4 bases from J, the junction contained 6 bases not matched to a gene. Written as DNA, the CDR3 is TGCGCCAGCAGCTTGGATACACTAGCGGGAGGAGCAGATACGCAGTATTTT. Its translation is CASSLDTLAGGADTQYF.

The CDR3 nucleotides are TGTGCCAGCAGCTTCGACAGGGGTGGCGAGACCCAGTACTTC. Translating it yields CASSFDRGGETQYF. The chain combines TRBV7-8 with TRBJ2-5; TRBD1 matches at 8 bases. The CDR3 has 14 residues. With 3 bases clipped from V and 5 bases from J, the junction kept 5 bases outside the gene matches. Germline values: CDR1 SGHVS, CDR2 FQNEAQ.

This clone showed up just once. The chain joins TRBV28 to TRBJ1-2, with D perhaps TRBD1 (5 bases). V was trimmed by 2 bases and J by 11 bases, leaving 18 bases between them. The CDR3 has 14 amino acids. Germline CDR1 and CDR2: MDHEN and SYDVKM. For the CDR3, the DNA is TGTGCCAGCAGTTTAAGGAGGGGCGCGGTTCTATACACCTTC. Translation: CASSLRRGAVLYTF.

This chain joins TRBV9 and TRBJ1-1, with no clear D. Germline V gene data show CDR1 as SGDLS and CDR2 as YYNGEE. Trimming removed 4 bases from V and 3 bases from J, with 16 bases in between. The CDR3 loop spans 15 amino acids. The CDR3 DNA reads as TGTGCCAGCAGCCCGACTGCAGCTCGGGACACTGAAGCTTTCTTT. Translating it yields CASSPTAARDTEAFF.

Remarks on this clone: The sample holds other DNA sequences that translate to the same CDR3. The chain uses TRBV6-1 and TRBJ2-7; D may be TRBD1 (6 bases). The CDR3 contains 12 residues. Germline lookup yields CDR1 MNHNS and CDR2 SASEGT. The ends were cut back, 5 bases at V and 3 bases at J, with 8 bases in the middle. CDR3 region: CASSLDSYEQYF. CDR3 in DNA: TGTGCCAGCAGTCTGGACAGCTACGAGCAGTACTTC.

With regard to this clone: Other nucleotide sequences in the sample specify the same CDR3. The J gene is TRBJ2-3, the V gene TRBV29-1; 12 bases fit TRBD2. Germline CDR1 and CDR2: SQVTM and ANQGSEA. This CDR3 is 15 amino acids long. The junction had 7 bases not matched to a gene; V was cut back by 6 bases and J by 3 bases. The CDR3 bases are TGCAGCGTAGCGGGACTAGCGGGTCCTACAGATACGCAGTATTTT. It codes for CSVAGLAGPTDTQYF.

The CDR3 sequence is CAIRRGTSGPLNTGELFF. CDR3 sequence (DNA): TGTGCCATCAGGAGGGGGACTAGCGGGCCACTGAACACCGGGGAGCTGTTTTTT. V is TRBV10-3 and J is TRBJ2-2; 12 nucleotides match TRBD2. J was trimmed by 1 base and V by 6 bases; bases with no gene match: 9. This CDR3 spans 18 amino acids. The V gene's germline CDR1 is ENHRY and CDR2 SYGVKD.

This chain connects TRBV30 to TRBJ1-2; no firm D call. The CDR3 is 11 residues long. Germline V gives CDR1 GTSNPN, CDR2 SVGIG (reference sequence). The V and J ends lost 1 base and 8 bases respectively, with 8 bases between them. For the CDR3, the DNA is TGTGCCTGGAGTGAGTTAGTGGGCTACACCTTC. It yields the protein CAWSELVGYTF. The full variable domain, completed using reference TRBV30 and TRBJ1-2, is SQTIHQWPATLVQPVGSPLSLECTVEGTSNPNLYWYRQAAGRGLQLLFYSVGIGQISSEVPQNLSASRPQDRQFILSSKKLLLSDSGFYLCAWSELVGYTFGSGTRLTVV.

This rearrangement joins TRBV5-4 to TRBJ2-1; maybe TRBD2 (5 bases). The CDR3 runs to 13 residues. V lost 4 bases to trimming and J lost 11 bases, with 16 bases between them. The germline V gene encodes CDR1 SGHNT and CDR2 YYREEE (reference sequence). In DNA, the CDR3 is TGTGCCAGCAGCGATCCTATGACTACAAAGCAGTTCTTC. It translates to CASSDPMTTKQFF.

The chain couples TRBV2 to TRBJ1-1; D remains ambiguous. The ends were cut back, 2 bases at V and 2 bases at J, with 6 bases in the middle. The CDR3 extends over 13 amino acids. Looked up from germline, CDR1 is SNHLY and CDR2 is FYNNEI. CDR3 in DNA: TGTGCCAGCAGTGAACAGCTAAACACTGAAGCTTTCTTT. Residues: CASSEQLNTEAFF.

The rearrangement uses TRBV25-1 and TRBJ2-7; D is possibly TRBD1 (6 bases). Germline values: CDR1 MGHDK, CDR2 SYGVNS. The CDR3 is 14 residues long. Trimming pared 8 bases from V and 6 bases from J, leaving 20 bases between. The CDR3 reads CASATPGQGSEQYF. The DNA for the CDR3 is TGTGCCAGCGCAACCCCCGGGCAGGGGAGCGAGCAGTACTTC.

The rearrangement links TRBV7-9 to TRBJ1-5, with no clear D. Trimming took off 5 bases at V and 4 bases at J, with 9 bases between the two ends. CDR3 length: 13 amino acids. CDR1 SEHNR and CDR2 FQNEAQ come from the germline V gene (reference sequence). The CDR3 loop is CASSQGSNQPQHF. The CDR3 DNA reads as TGTGCCAGCAGCCAAGGGAGTAATCAGCCCCAGCATTTT.